These 12 T cell receptor beta chains were sequenced from one sample in a study of blood T cells in healthy people across ages. Next came a second PCR, run for about 7 to 12 cycles, which used a sample-barcoded 5' primer along with a J-beta primer mix. TCRdb reanalysed the 5' RACE reads using MiXCR and keeps one entry per CDR3 protein. The sample records over 1,300,000 distinct CDR3 sequences, approximately 63% being singletons. Sequencing was carried out using blood. Source of these receptors: a man aged 18 to 30 in good health.

This chain joins TRBV6-1 and TRBJ1-4; 8 bases fit TRBD1. Germline lookup yields CDR1 MNHNS and CDR2 SASEGT. The trim removed 6 bases at V and 8 bases at J, leaving 11 bases unmatched. The CDR3 runs to 15 residues. CDR3 coding DNA: TGTGCCAGCAGCCTAATACAGGGGGAGCGAGAAAAACTGTTTTTT. Its protein product is CASSLIQGEREKLFF.

V usage is TRBV7-9 and J usage is TRBJ2-7; 9 nucleotides agree with TRBD2. CDR1 SEHNR and CDR2 FQNEAQ come from the germline V gene (reference sequence). CDR3 length equals 17 residues. V gave up 0 bases and J gave up 1 base; unmatched junction bases: 7. CDR3: CASSLASYGLASYEQYF. CDR3 sequence (DNA): TGTGCCAGCAGCTTAGCTTCTTACGGACTAGCGTCCTACGAGCAGTACTTC.

The chain joins TRBV2 to TRBJ1-4, with TRBD1 matching 7 bases. The CDR3 has 14 residues. Trimming cost V 5 bases and J 6 bases; bases outside gene matches: 6. Germline CDR1 reads SNHLY; CDR2 reads FYNNEI. The chain's CDR3 is CASSLIQGDEKLFF. CDR3 DNA sequence: TGTGCCAGCAGTCTCATCCAGGGGGATGAAAAACTGTTTTTT.

The sample holds a few counts of this clonotype. This chain links TRBV20-1 with TRBJ2-1; the D gene could be TRBD1 or TRBD2 (5 bases each). This CDR3 is 13 amino acids long. Trimming cost V 3 bases and J 10 bases, with 16 bases left between them. Germline lookup yields CDR1 DFQATT and CDR2 SNEGSKA (reference sequence). The CDR3 nucleotides read TGCAGTGCTAGTGGGGATGGGACGCGAGAGCAGTTCTTC. Protein product: CSASGDGTREQFF.

The rearrangement joins TRBV5-1 to TRBJ2-7; TRBD2 matches 7 bases. There are 13 residues in the CDR3. Germline V gene data show CDR1 as SGHRS and CDR2 as YFSETQ. V was clipped by 7 bases and J by 2 bases; unmatched bases: 6. CDR3 sequence: CASGSSGAYEQYF. The DNA for the CDR3 is TGCGCCAGCGGTTCTAGCGGCGCCTACGAGCAGTACTTC.

This rearrangement joins TRBV12-3 or TRBV12-4 to TRBJ2-4, with 7 bases matching TRBD1. The last part of the DNA fits TRBJ2-7 better; the J call may be wrong. CDR3 length equals 15 residues. CDR3 residues: CASSQTGTVNYEQYF. CDR3 coding DNA: TGTGCCAGCAGTCAAACCGGGACAGTCAACTACGAGCAGTACTTC.

The rearrangement uses TRBV10-3 and TRBJ1-4; the D gene is possibly TRBD1 (5 bases). CDR1 is ENHRY, CDR2 SYGVKD, per germline. The CDR3 is made up of 17 amino acids. Trimming pared 0 bases from V and 3 bases from J, leaving 14 bases between. CDR3 in amino acids: CAISESTGRMANEKLFF. The CDR3 coding sequence is TGTGCCATCAGTGAGTCGACGGGGCGGATGGCTAATGAAAAACTGTTTTTT.

The DNA of the CDR3 is TGTGCCAGCAGTCTCGGACAGGGACAAGGGAAGACCCAGTACTTC. Its protein product is CASSLGQGQGKTQYF. The rearrangement uses TRBV6-1 and TRBJ2-7; 8 bases align to TRBD1. The J call may not be correct, given that the DNA end is closer to TRBJ2-5. Germline V CDR1 and CDR2: MNHNS, SASEGT. The CDR3 is 15 residues long.

Only a few counts were recorded for this clonotype. V is TRBV21-1 and J is TRBJ1-2. TRBV21-1 is a listed pseudogene. This CDR3 has 13 residues. The CDR3 DNA follows: TGTGCCAGCAGCGAAGGAATTTCCTATGGCTACACCTTC. Translating gives CASSEGISYGYTF.

The chain combines TRBV13 with TRBJ1-4; D uncertain. Germline assignment: CDR1 PRHDT and CDR2 FYEKMQ (reference sequence). Trimming shortened V by 1 base and J by 8 bases, and 8 bases separated the two germline ends. This CDR3 is 13 amino acids long. The CDR3 DNA reads TGTGCCAGCAGCTTAGTCTCGGACGAAAAACTGTTTTTT. Translation gives CASSLVSDEKLFF. Complete variable domain (other parts from reference TRBV13 and TRBJ1-4): AAGVIQSPRHLIKEKRETATLKCYPIPRHDTVYWYQQGPGQDPQFLISFYEKMQSDKGSIPDRFSAQQFSDYHSELNMSSLELGDSALYFCASSLVSDEKLFFGSGTQLSVL.

The V gene is TRBV28, the J gene TRBJ2-7; possible D gene TRBD1, 5 bases. Between the trimmed V and J ends, which lost 7 bases and 2 bases, there was a span of 18 bases. Germline lookup yields CDR1 MDHEN and CDR2 SYDVKM. The CDR3 has 15 amino acids. DNA of the CDR3: TGTGCCAGCATCGGGCCGGCAGGGCAACCCTACGAGCAGTACTTC. It is translated as CASIGPAGQPYEQYF. The full variable domain, completed using reference TRBV28 and TRBJ2-7, is DVKVTQSSRYLVKRTGEKVFLECVQDMDHENMFWYRQDPGLGLRLIYFSYDVKMKEKGDIPEGYSVSREKKERFSLILESASTNQTSMYLCASIGPAGQPYEQYFGPGTRLTVT.

The CDR3 sequence: CASSYSLGDPGELFF. CDR3 bases: TGTGCCAGCAGTTACTCTCTGGGGGACCCCGGGGAGCTGTTTTTT. The genes are TRBV6-5 and TRBJ2-2, with D perhaps TRBD1 or TRBD2 (5 bases each). The germline V gene encodes CDR1 MNHEY and CDR2 SVGAGI. Trimming took 0 bases from V and 6 from J, leaving 11 bases between them. There are 15 residues in the CDR3.